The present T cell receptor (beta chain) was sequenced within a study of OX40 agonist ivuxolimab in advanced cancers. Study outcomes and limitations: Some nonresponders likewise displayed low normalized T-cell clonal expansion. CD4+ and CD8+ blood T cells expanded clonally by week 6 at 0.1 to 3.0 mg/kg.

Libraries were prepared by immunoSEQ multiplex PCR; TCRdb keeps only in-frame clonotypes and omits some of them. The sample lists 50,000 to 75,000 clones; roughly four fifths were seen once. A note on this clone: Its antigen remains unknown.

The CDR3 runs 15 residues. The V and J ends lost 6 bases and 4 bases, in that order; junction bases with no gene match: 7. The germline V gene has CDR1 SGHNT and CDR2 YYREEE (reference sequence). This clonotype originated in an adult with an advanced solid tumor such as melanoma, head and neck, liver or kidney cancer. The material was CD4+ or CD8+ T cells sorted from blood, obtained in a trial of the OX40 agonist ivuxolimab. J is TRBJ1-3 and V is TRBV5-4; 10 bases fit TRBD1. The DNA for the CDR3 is TGTGCCAGCACGGACGGGACAGGGGAAGGAAACACCATATATTTT. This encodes CASTDGTGEGNTIYF.